This T cell receptor beta chain was observed in a study of CD8+ T cells in alopecia areata. The CDR3 covers 14 residues. V gave up 4 bases and J gave up 6 bases, with 16 bases separating them. From germline, CDR1 is WNHNN and CDR2 SYGVQD (reference sequence). RNA, once extracted, was reverse transcribed into cDNA for use as the sequencing template. The protocol was immunoSEQ multiplex PCR, while the TCRdb copy is restricted to in-frame clones and leaves out a portion. There are more than 110,000 clones in the sample; under 60% occur only once, and around 6% lies in the top ten. Those with alopecia areata gave lesional scalp punch biopsies and peripheral blood.

Specimen: CD4+ T cells sorted from blood, collected at week 0. V gene TRBV10-1 combines with J gene TRBJ2-7; D call uncertain. The TCR was taken from a human donor with alopecia areata. CDR3 loop: CASSVGPQSSEQYF. CDR3 sequence (DNA): TGCGCCAGCAGTGTCGGACCCCAATCGAGCGAGCAGTACTTC.